A selection of T cell receptor beta chains follows, all from one sample in a study of identical twins. TCRdb used MiXCR to reprocess the 5' RACE reads, holding one entry per CDR3 protein. This sample yields 1.5 million to 2 million distinct CDR3 sequences, of which about 30% are seen a single time; more than 0.25% belongs to the top ten. What was sequenced was cord blood. The source of these receptors is a newborn girl in good health. Each CDR3 is given with its conserved first and last residue. The D gene is left open where the match is weak. A row's size may be missing; if present it is once, few, many or a size class.

NA	TRBV6-1	NA	TRBJ2-7	TGTGCCAGCAGGCCAAGCCATCTTGGGCCGTCGACCTACGAGCAGTACTTC	CASRPSHLGPSTYEQYF
NA	TRBV2	many	TRBJ2-3	TGTGCCAGCAGTATGATACCAGATACGCAGTATTTT	CASSMIPDTQYF
NA	TRBV4-1	NA	TRBJ2-1	TGCGCCAGCAGCCAACTCCCTCCCATCAGCTCCTACAATGAGCAGTTCTTC	CASSQLPPISSYNEQFF
NA	TRBV12-3/TRBV12-4	few	TRBJ1-2	TGTGCCAGCAGAGCTGACAGACTCTATGGCTACACCTTC	CASRADRLYGYTF
TRBD1	TRBV7-9	NA	TRBJ2-1	TGTGCCAGCAGCCCGAGGACAGGTCGGGCCCCACACAATGAGCAGTTCTTC	CASSPRTGRAPHNEQFF
NA	TRBV28	NA	TRBJ2-7	TGTGCCAGCCTCTCGTCGGGGGCCGAAAACTACGAGCAGTACTTC	CASLSSGAENYEQYF
NA	TRBV5-6	few	TRBJ2-7	TGTGCCAGCAGCTTACTAGTTCACGAGCAGTACTTC	CASSLLVHEQYF
NA	TRBV7-9	few	TRBJ1-1	TGTGCCAGCGGGAAGTACAGGGACCGGCCTGAAGCTTTCTTT	CASGKYRDRPEAFF
NA	TRBV20-1	NA	TRBJ1-2	TGCAGTGCTACAGGTATAGAAGGCTACACCTTC	CSATGIEGYTF
NA	TRBV2	few	TRBJ2-7	TGTGCCAGCAGTGAACCCCCAGGCTACGAGCAGTACTTC	CASSEPPGYEQYF
TRBD1	TRBV12-3/TRBV12-4	few	TRBJ1-1	TGTGCCAGCAGTTTACATAACAGGGGGGACACTGAAGCTTTCTTT	CASSLHNRGDTEAFF
NA	TRBV7-2	few	TRBJ2-7	TGTGCCAGCAGCTTAGCCCAACTAGGACCACTCTACGAGCAGTACTTC	CASSLAQLGPLYEQYF
TRBD2	TRBV20-1	NA	TRBJ2-1	TGCAGTGCTTCCACTAGCGGGAGGGGGTCCTACAATGAGCAGTTCTTC	CSASTSGRGSYNEQFF
NA	TRBV14	NA	TRBJ2-2	TGTGCCAGCAGCCAAGACTTTAACGGACTGAACACCGGGGAGCTGTTTTTT	CASSQDFNGLNTGELFF
TRBD1	TRBV6-6	few	TRBJ1-2	TGTGCCAGCAGTTACGGACAGGGAGAAGACTATGGCTACACCTTC	CASSYGQGEDYGYTF
NA	TRBV2	NA	TRBJ1-5	TGTGCCAGCCGGACGCCAGGGGATAGCAATCAGCCCCAGCATTTT	CASRTPGDSNQPQHF
NA	TRBV3-1	NA	TRBJ2-1	TGTGCCAGCAGCCGATTGAGTGAGCAGTTCTTC	CASSRLSEQFF
TRBD2	TRBV4-2	few	TRBJ2-3	TGTGCCAGCAGCCAACCAAAAGCGGGGATTAGCACAGATACGCAGTATTTT	CASSQPKAGISTDTQYF
TRBD2	TRBV12-3/TRBV12-4	many	TRBJ2-7	TGTGCCAGCAGTTTACCGGGACTAGCGGATTACGAGCAGTACTTC	CASSLPGLADYEQYF
TRBD1	TRBV14	few	TRBJ1-1	TGTGCCAGCAGCCACCGACAGGGAGTTTGGAACACTGAAGCTTTCTTT	CASSHRQGVWNTEAFF
NA	TRBV4-1	NA	TRBJ2-7	TGCGCCAGCAGCCAAGACCTTGGACTGGTCTCCTACGAGCAGTACTTC	CASSQDLGLVSYEQYF
NA	TRBV5-1	few	TRBJ1-2	TGCGCCAGCAGACCTACCGGGAAAAACTATGGCTACACCTTC	CASRPTGKNYGYTF
NA	TRBV27	NA	TRBJ2-7	TGTGCCAGCCGGATGAGGACAGCGAATGGGGAGCAGTACTTC	CASRMRTANGEQYF
NA	TRBV4-2	NA	TRBJ2-3	TGTGCCAGCAGCCAAGTCCCCTCGAGGGGCACAGATACGCAGTATTTT	CASSQVPSRGTDTQYF
NA	TRBV14	NA	TRBJ1-1	TGTGCCAGCAGCCAAGTTGGGGGTAAGGTAGCTTTCTTT	CASSQVGGKVAFF
NA	TRBV29-1	many	TRBJ2-4	TGCAGCGTTGGGACACACCTCAAAAACATTCAGTACTTC	CSVGTHLKNIQYF
TRBD1	TRBV7-9	NA	TRBJ1-2	TGTGCCAGCAGCAGGGGACAGTCTCCTAACTATGGCTACACCTTC	CASSRGQSPNYGYTF
TRBD1	TRBV10-2	NA	TRBJ1-2	TGCGCCAGCACACCCCAGACAGGGAATAGTGGCTACACCTTC	CASTPQTGNSGYTF
NA	TRBV2	NA	TRBJ2-2	TGTGCCAGCAGTGGACCTAACACCGGGGAGCTGTTTTTT	CASSGPNTGELFF
TRBD2	TRBV4-1	once	TRBJ2-7	TGCGCCAGCAGCCAAGACTGGCGGGGGGTTTACAATGAGCAGTACTTC	CASSQDWRGVYNEQYF
TRBD2	TRBV20-1	few	TRBJ2-1	TGCAGTGCCGGACCTCCTAGCGGCTCCTACAATGAGCAGTTCTTC	CSAGPPSGSYNEQFF
NA	TRBV20-1	few	TRBJ2-2	TGCAGTGCAAAGTCGGGGAACACCGGGGAGCTGTTTTTT	CSAKSGNTGELFF
NA	TRBV21-1	NA	TRBJ1-5	TGTGCCAGCAGCAAAGAGGGGACAGGGGGCGTTTACAATCAGCCCCAGCATTTT	CASSKEGTGGVYNQPQHF
TRBD2	TRBV20-1	NA	TRBJ2-1	TGCAGTGCTAGTGGGCTAGCGGGAATGTTCTTC	CSASGLAGMFF
TRBD2	TRBV14	NA	TRBJ2-5	TGTGCCAGCAGCCAAGAACCGGCTCGGCTAGCGGGAGAGACCCAGTACTTC	CASSQEPARLAGETQYF
TRBD2	TRBV27	NA	TRBJ2-5	TGTGCCAGCAGTCCATCGACTAGCGGGGCGGAGACCCAGTACTTC	CASSPSTSGAETQYF
TRBD1	TRBV27	NA	TRBJ2-5	TGTGCCAGCAAGGGACAGCTTTACCAAGAGACCCAGTACTTC	CASKGQLYQETQYF
NA	TRBV5-1	NA	TRBJ1-1	TGCGCCAGCAGCTTCGCGTGGAACACTGAAGCTTTCTTT	CASSFAWNTEAFF
TRBD2	TRBV4-2	once	TRBJ2-2	TGTGCCAGCAGCCAGTTCTCTAGCGGGAGAGGCACCGGGGAGCTGTTTTTT	CASSQFSSGRGTGELFF
TRBD2	TRBV27	NA	TRBJ2-5	TGTGCCAGCAGTCCGACAACTAGCGGGAGTGGCAATGAGCAGTACTTC	CASSPTTSGSGNEQYF
NA	TRBV10-3	few	TRBJ1-4	TGTGCCATCAGTGACAGGGTGGGAGAAAAACTGTTTTTT	CAISDRVGEKLFF
NA	TRBV6-1	NA	TRBJ2-1	TGTGCCAGCAGTGATTTGGGCCCCGTCCCAGGCTACAATGAGCAGTTCTTC	CASSDLGPVPGYNEQFF
NA	TRBV4-1	NA	TRBJ2-3	TGCGCCAGCAGCCAAGTTGTGGTCGCAGATACGCAGTATTTT	CASSQVVVADTQYF
TRBD1	TRBV12-3/TRBV12-4	few	TRBJ2-7	TGTGCCAGCAGTTCATCAGCGAGGACAGGCTACGAGCAGTACTTC	CASSSSARTGYEQYF
NA	TRBV28	few	TRBJ1-5	TGTGCCAGCAGGCTCGAGGGTAGGGGCAATCAGCCCCAGCATTTT	CASRLEGRGNQPQHF
TRBD1	TRBV5-1	many	TRBJ1-5	TGCGCCAGCAGCCCGGGACAGGGGGATCAGCCCCAGCATTTT	CASSPGQGDQPQHF
NA	TRBV6-5	few	TRBJ1-6	TGTGCCACCACGGAGGGAGGGAATTCACCCCTCCACTTT	CATTEGGNSPLHF
TRBD2	TRBV4-2	few	TRBJ2-3	TGTGCCAGCAGCTCGGGACTAGCGGGAGGGCCGGGTTTCGGAGATACGCAGTATTTT	CASSSGLAGGPGFGDTQYF
TRBD2	TRBV4-2	NA	TRBJ2-7	TGTGCCAGCAGCCCTTCAAGCGGGATATCCTACAATGAGCAGTACTTC	CASSPSSGISYNEQYF
NA	TRBV20-1	many	TRBJ2-1	TGCAGTGCTAGCCGGTACAATGAGCAGTTCTTC	CSASRYNEQFF
NA	TRBV20-1	few	TRBJ2-1	TGCAGTGCTAGTAGGGGAGACTACAATGAGCAGTTCTTC	CSASRGDYNEQFF
NA	TRBV3-1	NA	TRBJ2-7	TGTGCCAGCACCCAAGGGGGGCTGGACGAGCAGTACTTC	CASTQGGLDEQYF
NA	TRBV2	few	TRBJ1-2	TGTGCCAGCTTCGGTGGGAACTATGGCTACACCTTC	CASFGGNYGYTF
NA	TRBV6-6	few	TRBJ2-5	TGTGCCAGCAGTTACTCGATATACACCAGAGAGACCCAGTACTTC	CASSYSIYTRETQYF